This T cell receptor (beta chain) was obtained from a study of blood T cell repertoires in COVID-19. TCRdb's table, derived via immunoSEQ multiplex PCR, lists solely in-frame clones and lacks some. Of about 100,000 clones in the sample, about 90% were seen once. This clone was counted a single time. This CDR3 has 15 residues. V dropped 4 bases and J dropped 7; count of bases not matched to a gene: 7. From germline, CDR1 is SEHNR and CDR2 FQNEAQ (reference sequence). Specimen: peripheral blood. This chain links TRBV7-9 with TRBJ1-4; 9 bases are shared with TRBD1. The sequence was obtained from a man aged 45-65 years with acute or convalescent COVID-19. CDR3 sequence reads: CASSSQTGGGEKLFF. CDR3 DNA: TGTGCCAGCAGCTCCCAGACAGGGGGTGGTGAAAAACTGTTTTTT. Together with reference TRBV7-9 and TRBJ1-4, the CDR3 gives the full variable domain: DTGVSQNPRHKITKRGQNVTFRCDPISEHNRLYWYRQTLGQGPEFLTYFQNEAQLEKSRLLSDRFSAERPKGSFSTLEIQRTEQGDSAMYLCASSSQTGGGEKLFFGSGTQLSVL.